This TCR beta chain was recovered during a study of cytomegalovirus exposure and HLA in healthy donors. With 60 Vbeta and 13 Jbeta primers, the PCR was carried out. Some clones are missing from TCRdb's copy, which holds only in-frame ones; the method was immunoSEQ multiplex PCR. The sample has around 200,000 clones; 60% to 80% are singletons. For this clone: The antigen remains unidentified.

Regarding the study as a whole: There were several of the most significant clusters that appeared linked to common viral pathogens in a later analysis. HLA alleles were associated with roughly 15,000 TCR beta sequences in a later analysis at 0.05 false discovery rate.

The receptor was isolated from a male donor in good health and CMV-seronegative. Sequenced input: PBMCs.

This chain's CDR3 is CASSRGEGRASYEQYF. The CDR3 nucleotides are TGTGCCAGCTCACGCGGGGAGGGGCGGGCCAGCTACGAGCAGTACTTC. This chain uses TRBV18 with TRBJ2-7; 7 nucleotides match TRBD2. The CDR3 totals 16 residues. V lost 4 bases to trimming and J lost 3 bases; unmatched junction nucleotides: 12. CDR1 KGHSH and CDR2 LQKENI come from the germline V gene.